The next 11 T cell receptor beta chains were all read from a single sample in a study of Ad26.COV2.S vaccination and SARS-CoV-2 variants. Treatment reported: some 19 received Ad26.COV2.S at low or high dose, single or two shots; 5 received placebo; per-sample allocation not given. Sampling took place 63 days after the first vaccine or placebo injection. Here immunoSEQ multiplex PCR was the method, and the copy in TCRdb shows in-frame clones only, minus some. The sample yields a few hundred thousand clones, almost 90% seen once. The source material was peripheral blood, sampled in a trial of Ad26.COV2.S vaccine versus placebo. These receptors came from a person between 18 and 59 years old who received the Ad26.COV2.S COVID-19 vaccine or a placebo.

This chain links TRBV7-9 with TRBJ1-2; D gene unclear. V lost 1 base and J lost 6, with 18 bases in between. The CDR3 extends over 16 amino acids. Germline V gives CDR1 SEHNR, CDR2 FQNEAQ (reference sequence). The CDR3 sequence: CASSLDVLVPNDGYTF. The CDR3 DNA follows: TGTGCCAGCAGCTTAGATGTGTTAGTCCCGAACGATGGCTACACCTTC.

J is TRBJ1-1 and V is TRBV5-6; D unclear. The ends were cut back, 0 bases at V and 3 bases at J, with 3 bases in the middle. The CDR3 is 12 amino acids. Germline CDR1 SGHDT, CDR2 YYEEEE. The CDR3 region is CASSLGDTEAFF. The DNA for the CDR3 is TGTGCCAGCAGCTTGGGAGACACTGAAGCTTTCTTT.

The CDR3, as DNA: TGTGCCAGCACCCCGGCCGGTGGCGGTGGGACTGAAGCTTTCTTT. Encoded protein: CASTPAGGGGTEAFF. The chain carries TRBV2 and TRBJ1-1, with D unresolved. The CDR3 is 15 residues long. Germline CDR1 SNHLY, CDR2 FYNNEI. Trimming left V 7 bases short and J 5 bases short, with 20 bases between.

The rearrangement uses TRBV6-5 and TRBJ2-7, with TRBD2 identical over 8 bases. V shed 2 bases, J shed 2 bases, and the junction held 5 bases outside the gene matches. Germline V gene lookup returns CDR1 MNHEY and CDR2 SVGAGI. This CDR3 contains 15 residues. The CDR3 here is CASSYTSGGPYEQYF. As DNA, the CDR3 is TGTGCCAGCAGTTACACCAGCGGGGGCCCCTACGAGCAGTACTTC.

This clone occurred once. This chain uses TRBV24-1 with TRBJ2-7; D uncertain. CDR1 and CDR2 (germline): KGHDR, SFDVKD. The length of the CDR3 is 13 residues. V dropped 4 bases and J dropped 0 bases, with 6 bases sitting between them. CDR3 in DNA: TGTGCCACCAGTGACAGCTTCTCCTACGAGCAGTACTTC. Its translation: CATSDSFSYEQYF.

As for this clone: One end of the junction does not line up with germline, which may come from a read error. The sample has other DNA sequences that encode this CDR3 too. The V gene is TRBV27, the J gene TRBJ2-6; D remains unclear. The CDR3 sequence is 13 residues long. Germline CDR1 is MNHEY and CDR2 is SMNVEV (reference sequence). The DNA of the CDR3 is TGTGCCAGCAGTCTATCTGGGGCCAACGTCCTGACTTTC. Its translation is CASSLSGANVLTF. The full variable domain, with the rest looked up from reference TRBV27 and TRBJ2-6, is EAQVTQNPRYLITVTGKKLTVTCSQNMNHEYMSWYRQDPGLGLRQIYYSMNVEVTDKGDVPEGYKVSRKEKRNFPLILESPSPNQTSLYFCASSLSGANVLTFGAGSRLTVL.

V gene TRBV14 combines with J gene TRBJ2-3; D call uncertain. The V gene lost 0 bases and the J gene lost 11 bases, with 12 bases spanning the gap. The CDR3 loop spans 13 amino acids. In germline, CDR1 is SGHDN, CDR2 FVKESK. The CDR3 DNA is TGTGCCAGCAGCCAAGATCTGAAGGTCGGGCAGTATTTT. Its protein product is CASSQDLKVGQYF.

This clone was detected only a few times. This chain links TRBV10-3 with TRBJ2-6; no reliable D call. The CDR3 totals 16 residues. The germline V gene has CDR1 ENHRY and CDR2 SYGVKD. Between the trimmed V and J ends, which lost 0 bases and 0 bases, there was a span of 6 bases. For the CDR3, the DNA is TGTGCCATCAGTGAGTCGAAAACCTCTGGGGCCAACGTCCTGACTTTC. Translation gives CAISESKTSGANVLTF.

The V call is TRBV18, the J call TRBJ1-1, with D hard to call. Germline CDR1 and CDR2: KGHSH and LQKENI. The CDR3 extends over 15 amino acids. The V and J ends lost 0 bases and 0 bases respectively, with 8 bases between them. As DNA, the CDR3 is TGTGCCAGCTCACCACCAGGGCACTTGAACACTGAAGCTTTCTTT. Translation gives CASSPPGHLNTEAFF.

The chain recombines TRBV11-2 with TRBJ2-5; perhaps TRBD2 as D (6 bases). Germline CDR1 is SGHAT and CDR2 is FQNNGV. The CDR3 has 16 amino acids. The V gene lost 0 bases and the J gene lost 3 bases, with 14 bases spanning the gap. The CDR3 nucleotides read TGTGCCAGCAGCTTAGATCGTTGGGTAGCGGAAGAGACCCAGTACTTC. Amino acid sequence: CASSLDRWVAEETQYF.

This chain connects TRBV5-6 to TRBJ2-1; perhaps TRBD1 as D (6 bases). The CDR3 loop spans 12 amino acids. From germline, CDR1 is SGHDT and CDR2 YYEEEE. Trimming shortened V by 6 bases and J by 9 bases, and 13 bases separated the two germline ends. The CDR3 loop reads CASTLTGSEQFF. The DNA of the CDR3 is TGTGCCAGCACCCTAACAGGGAGTGAGCAGTTCTTC.